These 21 T cell receptor beta chains originate from one sample sequenced in a study of identical twins. Each CDR3 protein gets one entry after TCRdb re-called the 5' RACE reads with MiXCR. The sample lists over 200,000 distinct CDR3 sequences; about 10% were seen once. Sequencing was performed on memory T cells sorted from blood. The receptor set was obtained from a man between 50 and 59 years old in good health.

The table lists this clonotype with a few counts. The genes are TRBV3-1 and TRBJ2-3; D is ambiguous. The CDR3 runs 12 residues. The V and J ends lost 2 bases and 5 bases respectively, with 5 bases between them. Germline V gene data show CDR1 as LGHDT and CDR2 as YNNKEL (reference sequence). The DNA for the CDR3 is TGTGCCAGCAGCCAACGAATAGATACGCAGTATTTT. Translating it yields CASSQRIDTQYF.

This clonotype was picked up many times. The chain's CDR3 is CASSLAWGGLGTDTQYF. Written as DNA, the CDR3 is TGTGCCAGCAGCTTAGCGTGGGGGGGGCTGGGCACAGATACGCAGTATTTT. The V call is TRBV7-2, the J call TRBJ2-3; TRBD2 might be the D (7 bases). Germline CDR1 and CDR2: SGHTA and FQGNSA. The CDR3 sequence is 17 residues long. With 0 bases removed from V and 1 base from J, the gap between germline ends came to 14 bases.

J is TRBJ1-2 and V is TRBV18; TRBD1 aligns across 9 bases. The germline CDR1 and CDR2 sequences are KGHSH and LQKENI. The CDR3 spans 15 residues. J gave up 4 bases and V 0 bases, and 3 bases lay outside the gene matches. In DNA form, the CDR3 reads TGTGCCAGCTCACCACCGACGGGACAGGGCTATGGCTACACCTTC. Protein: CASSPPTGQGYGYTF.

The V and J genes are TRBV15 and TRBJ2-2, with 7 bases aligning to TRBD1. Germline trimming cut 8 bases from V and 4 bases from J; bases unmatched to any gene: 13. The CDR3 is made up of 16 amino acids. Germline V CDR1 and CDR2: LNHNV, YYDKDF (reference sequence). The CDR3 loop reads CATGVDTGVGTGELFF. CDR3 DNA: TGTGCCACCGGGGTCGATACAGGGGTAGGCACCGGGGAGCTGTTTTTT.

This clonotype has a count of ten or more. The chain links TRBV5-1 to TRBJ2-7, with 10 bases aligning to TRBD1. V gave up 1 base and J gave up 4 bases; unmatched junction bases: 5. Germline V CDR1 and CDR2: SGHRS, YFSETQ. The CDR3 runs to 15 residues. CDR3 sequence: CASSLPGTGAYEQYF. The CDR3 DNA follows: TGCGCCAGCAGCTTGCCTGGGACAGGGGCATACGAGCAGTACTTC.

This clonotype was seen at least ten times. This chain links TRBV5-1 with TRBJ2-7; no firm D call. The CDR3 has 13 residues. Germline V gene lookup returns CDR1 SGHRS and CDR2 YFSETQ. Trimming pared 0 bases from V and 2 bases from J, leaving 6 bases between. The CDR3 loop is CASSLGYAYEQYF. The CDR3 bases are TGCGCCAGCAGCTTGGGATATGCCTACGAGCAGTACTTC. The whole variable domain, filled in from reference TRBV5-1 and TRBJ2-7, reads KAGVTQTPRYLIKTRGQQVTLSCSPISGHRSVSWYQQTPGQGLQFLFEYFSETQRNKGNFPGRFSGRQFSNSRSEMNVSTLELGDSALYLCASSLGYAYEQYFGPGTRLTVT.

This clonotype occurred many times. The chain joins TRBV5-6 to TRBJ2-5; D is uncertain. This CDR3 has 14 residues. V lost 4 bases and J lost 3, with 13 bases in between. CDR1 SGHDT and CDR2 YYEEEE come from the germline V gene. CDR3: CASSPTGLEETQYF. The CDR3 DNA sequence: TGTGCCAGCAGCCCGACTGGGTTGGAAGAGACCCAGTACTTC.

The rearrangement uses TRBV5-1 and TRBJ2-7; either TRBD1 or TRBD2 may supply D (7 bases each). This CDR3 is 16 amino acids long. Trimming left V 0 bases short and J 2 bases short, with 15 bases between. CDR1 and CDR2 (germline): SGHRS, YFSETQ. The chain's CDR3 is CASSLAPGGGAYEQYF. The CDR3 nucleotides are TGCGCCAGCAGCTTGGCCCCAGGGGGGGGGGCCTACGAGCAGTACTTC. Filled out from reference TRBV5-1 and TRBJ2-7, the complete variable domain reads KAGVTQTPRYLIKTRGQQVTLSCSPISGHRSVSWYQQTPGQGLQFLFEYFSETQRNKGNFPGRFSGRQFSNSRSEMNVSTLELGDSALYLCASSLAPGGGAYEQYFGPGTRLTVT.

The chain uses TRBV5-1 and TRBJ1-1; TRBD1 is a possible D gene (6 bases). Germline CDR1 SGHRS, CDR2 YFSETQ. This CDR3 contains 14 residues. V was shortened by 0 bases and J by 4 bases, with 10 bases between the two germline ends. CDR3 sequence: CASSLATGSTEAFF. The CDR3 DNA reads as TGCGCCAGCAGCTTGGCGACAGGATCCACTGAAGCTTTCTTT.

V usage is TRBV4-3 and J usage is TRBJ2-1; TRBD1 agrees at 9 bases. V gave up 0 bases and J gave up 2 bases; unmatched junction bases: 2. The CDR3 runs 16 residues. The V gene's germline CDR1 is LGHNA and CDR2 YSLEER. DNA of the CDR3: TGCGCCAGCAGCCAAGATGGGACAGGGCCCTACAATGAGCAGTTCTTC. This translates into CASSQDGTGPYNEQFF.

In this sample, this clonotype turned up many times. The V and J genes are TRBV7-2 and TRBJ2-7; TRBD2 agrees at 10 bases. The CDR3 has 15 residues. With 6 bases clipped from V and 1 base from J, the junction kept 6 bases outside the gene matches. Germline lookup yields CDR1 SGHTA and CDR2 FQGNSA. The CDR3 loop is CASRGSGGASYEQYF. The CDR3 DNA reads as TGTGCCAGCAGGGGCAGCGGGGGGGCGTCCTACGAGCAGTACTTC.

In this sample, this clonotype turned up a few times. CDR3 sequence: CSVSGGIKAEQYF. DNA for the CDR3: TGCAGCGTTTCGGGGGGGATAAAAGCCGAGCAGTACTTC. V is TRBV29-1 and J is TRBJ2-7; TRBD2 matches at 8 bases. J was trimmed by 6 bases and V by 5 bases; bases with no gene match: 9. In germline, CDR1 is SQVTM, CDR2 ANQGSEA. The CDR3 spans 13 residues.

The chain has TRBV7-2 and TRBJ2-3; 7 bases match TRBD2. V lost 5 bases to trimming and J lost 0 bases; unmatched junction nucleotides: 5. The germline gives CDR1 SGHTA, CDR2 FQGNSA. There are 15 residues in the CDR3. CDR3 amino acids: CASSLSGQSTDTQYF. The CDR3 DNA reads as TGTGCCAGCAGCCTTAGCGGGCAAAGCACAGATACGCAGTATTTT.

This clonotype was recorded at least ten times. J is TRBJ1-1 and V is TRBV20-1; D is perhaps TRBD1 (5 bases). The V end was cut by 6 bases, the J end by 10 bases, with 27 bases between. The CDR3 length is 15 residues. The germline CDR1 and CDR2 sequences are DFQATT and SNEGSKA (reference sequence). The CDR3 here is CSARRSQGVSDRAFF. The DNA for the CDR3 is TGCAGTGCACGGAGGAGTCAGGGAGTATCCGACAGAGCTTTCTTT.

In regard to this clonotype: A much more abundant neighbour one base away suggests this may be a read error. The chain carries TRBV20-1 and TRBJ2-7; 9 bases match TRBD1. The CDR3 extends over 14 amino acids. The V gene's germline CDR1 is DFQATT and CDR2 SNEGSKA (reference sequence). The CDR3 reads CSVRSTGGSYEQYF. Here the CDR3 DNA reads TGCAGTGTTAGATCGACAGGGGGTTCCTACGAGCAGTACTTC.

This clonotype was found many times. The rearrangement uses TRBV28 and TRBJ2-7, with 13 bases fitting TRBD2. Looked up from germline, CDR1 is MDHEN and CDR2 is SYDVKM. Trimming took 4 bases from V and 7 from J; bases not matched to a gene: 4. The CDR3 has 14 amino acids. CDR3 amino acids: CASSYTSGGAEQYF. In DNA form, the CDR3 reads TGTGCCAGCAGTTACACTAGCGGGGGGGCGGAGCAGTACTTC.

The chain is built from TRBV5-1 and TRBJ1-2, with D perhaps matching TRBD1 (6 bases). This CDR3 comprises 15 residues. Germline V gene lookup returns CDR1 SGHRS and CDR2 YFSETQ. V was trimmed by 4 bases and J by 3 bases, leaving 16 bases between them. Here the CDR3 reads CASSPRGHGDYGYTF. The DNA of the CDR3 is TGCGCCAGCAGCCCACGGGGGCATGGGGACTATGGCTACACCTTC.

Ten or more counts support this clonotype. This rearrangement joins TRBV24-1 to TRBJ1-6; D uncertain. The CDR3 is 14 residues long. Trimming took off 4 bases at V and 9 bases at J, with 12 bases between the two ends. CDR1 KGHDR and CDR2 SFDVKD come from the germline V gene. The CDR3 sequence: CATSEARWGSPLHF. Here the CDR3 DNA reads TGTGCCACCAGTGAGGCCAGGTGGGGTTCACCCCTCCACTTT.

The chain combines TRBV2 with TRBJ1-1; D is unclear. The V gene lost 3 bases and the J gene lost 4 bases, with 18 bases spanning the gap. Looked up from germline, CDR1 is SNHLY and CDR2 is FYNNEI. The CDR3 covers 16 residues. DNA of the CDR3: TGTGCCAGCAGTGAGGGGAAAACTTCCGCAGGCACTGAAGCTTTCTTT. Translated: CASSEGKTSAGTEAFF.

V is TRBV12-3 or TRBV12-4 and J is TRBJ2-7; 10 bases match TRBD1. The CDR3 consists of 15 residues. Losses at the gene ends were 1 base for V and 3 bases for J; bases not matched to a gene: 3. CDR3 residues: CASSLGTGGGYEQYF. The CDR3 DNA reads as TGTGCCAGCAGTTTAGGGACAGGGGGAGGCTACGAGCAGTACTTC.

This clonotype was seen many times. The chain couples TRBV7-6 to TRBJ2-5; 8 bases match TRBD2. Looked up from germline, CDR1 is SGHVS and CDR2 is FNYEAQ. This CDR3 comprises 15 residues. J lost 5 bases, V lost 3 bases, and 8 bases had no gene match. The CDR3 bases are TGTGCCAGCAGCTTGCGGGGTAGCGGGATTGAGACCCAGTACTTC. Translated: CASSLRGSGIETQYF.